The 20 T cell receptor beta chains below come from one sample, sequenced in a study of cytomegalovirus exposure and HLA in healthy donors. The study ran its PCR with 60 Vbeta and 13 Jbeta primers. Libraries were prepared by immunoSEQ multiplex PCR; TCRdb keeps only in-frame clonotypes and omits some of them. The sample includes roughly 31,000 clones, approximately 62% of them seen just once. Material for sequencing was PBMCs. The receptor set was obtained from a male donor in good health and CMV-seropositive.

V and J are TRBV6-5 and TRBJ2-5; no definite D call. The CDR3 spans 12 residues. The germline V gene encodes CDR1 MNHEY and CDR2 SVGAGI. Trimming took 0 bases from V and 4 from J, leaving 3 bases between them. In DNA, the CDR3 is TGTGCCAGCAGTTACTCTAGAGAGACCCAGTACTTC. Protein product: CASSYSRETQYF.

This clone was counted a few times. The chain combines TRBV25-1 with TRBJ1-2; TRBD1 is a possible D gene (5 bases). The CDR3 extends over 11 amino acids. From germline, CDR1 is MGHDK and CDR2 SYGVNS. Trimming cost V 2 bases and J 8 bases, with 6 bases left between them. The CDR3 nucleotides are TGTGCCAGCAGTGAACACAGGGGCTACACCTTC. Translation gives CASSEHRGYTF.

The chain couples TRBV5-1 to TRBJ2-7; perhaps TRBD1 as D (5 bases). Germline values: CDR1 SGHRS, CDR2 YFSETQ. V lost 4 bases, J lost 6 bases, and 17 bases lay in between. The CDR3 is made up of 14 amino acids. The CDR3 bases are TGCGCCAGCAGCACCGGAACCACAGGCGCCGAGCAGTACTTC. Its protein is CASSTGTTGAEQYF.

This sequence joins TRBV5-1 and TRBJ2-7, with 7 bases fitting TRBD1. The CDR3 is 14 residues long. CDR1 and CDR2 from the germline V gene are SGHRS and YFSETQ. Losses at the gene ends were 4 bases for V and 1 base for J; bases not matched to a gene: 5. The DNA of the CDR3 is TGCGCCAGCAGCCTCGGGACAGCTTCCTACGAGCAGTACTTC. Protein product: CASSLGTASYEQYF.

Written as DNA, the CDR3 is TGTGCCAGCAGCTCCGGGGGGGGGCTCGGAGAAAAACTGTTTTTT. Translating it yields CASSSGGGLGEKLFF. The V call is TRBV5-6, the J call TRBJ1-4; D possibly corresponds to TRBD1 (6 bases). Trimming left V 3 bases short and J 8 bases short, with 17 bases between. The CDR3 has 15 amino acids. The germline V gene encodes CDR1 SGHDT and CDR2 YYEEEE.

CDR3 protein: CASSEARGNYGYTF. DNA of the CDR3: TGTGCCAGCAGTGAAGCGAGGGGGAACTATGGCTACACCTTC. The chain uses TRBV2 and TRBJ1-2, with D perhaps matching TRBD1 (6 bases). Trimming shortened V by 0 bases and J by 2 bases, and 7 bases separated the two germline ends. The CDR3 sequence is 14 residues long. CDR1 and CDR2 from the germline V gene are SNHLY and FYNNEI.

This clone was picked up one time. The chain has TRBV5-4 and TRBJ2-1; 8 bases match TRBD2. This CDR3 region has 18 residues. The V gene's germline CDR1 is SGHNT and CDR2 YYREEE (reference sequence). Unmatched junction bases numbered 15, after V lost 4 bases and J lost 3 bases. In nucleotides, the CDR3 is TGTGCCAGCAGCAGATCACCCAAGAGGAGCGGGGGCTACAATGAGCAGTTCTTC. Translating it yields CASSRSPKRSGGYNEQFF.

This sequence joins TRBV4-1 and TRBJ2-3; possible D gene TRBD2, 5 bases. This CDR3 has 15 amino acids. V was trimmed by 0 bases and J by 0 bases, leaving 7 bases between them. Germline loops: CDR1 MGHRA, CDR2 YSYEKL. CDR3 sequence (DNA): TGCGCCAGCAGCCAAGACCCGGGAAGCACAGATACGCAGTATTTT. This gives the protein CASSQDPGSTDTQYF.

The V gene is TRBV4-1, the J gene TRBJ1-5, with 9 bases that match TRBD1. V was clipped by 1 base and J by 7 bases; unmatched bases: 5. The CDR3 covers 15 residues. Germline CDR1 and CDR2: MGHRA and YSYEKL. The chain's CDR3 is CASSQGGTGRQPQHF. DNA for the CDR3: TGCGCCAGCAGCCAAGGGGGGACAGGGAGACAGCCCCAGCATTTT.

The chain uses TRBV7-2 and TRBJ2-5, with TRBD2 as a possible D gene (5 bases). CDR3 length equals 16 residues. V lost 1 base to trimming and J lost 1 base, with 13 bases between them. Germline lookup yields CDR1 SGHTA and CDR2 FQGNSA. This CDR3 reads CASSLGATTFQETQYF. In DNA form, the CDR3 reads TGTGCCAGCAGCTTAGGCGCGACTACCTTCCAAGAGACCCAGTACTTC. The full variable domain, in which reference TRBV7-2 and TRBJ2-5 provide the parts outside the CDR3, is GAGVSQSPSNKVTEKGKDVELRCDPISGHTALYWYRQSLGQGLEFLIYFQGNSAPDKSGLPSDRFSAERTGGSVSTLTIQRTQQEDSAVYLCASSLGATTFQETQYFGPGTRLLVL.

The chain recombines TRBV19 with TRBJ1-4, with D uncertain. Germline CDR1 LNHDA, CDR2 SQIVND (reference sequence). V lost 2 bases and J 5 bases, leaving 9 bases between the germline ends. The length of the CDR3 is 14 residues. This CDR3 reads CASSISGQNEKLFF. The DNA of the CDR3 is TGTGCCAGTAGTATAAGTGGGCAGAATGAAAAACTGTTTTTT. Supplemented by reference TRBV19 and TRBJ1-4, the full variable domain reads DGGITQSPKYLFRKEGQNVTLSCEQNLNHDAMYWYRQDPGQGLRLIYYSQIVNDFQKGDIAEGYSVSREKKESFPLTVTSAQKNPTAFYLCASSISGQNEKLFFGSGTQLSVL.

J is TRBJ2-3 and V is TRBV28, with D maybe TRBD2 (5 bases). Between the trimmed V and J ends, which lost 6 bases and 8 bases, there was a span of 9 bases. The CDR3 extends over 11 amino acids. CDR1 is MDHEN and CDR2 is SYDVKM in the germline V gene. CDR3 nucleotides: TGTGCCAGCAGCTACCGGGGTACGCAGTATTTT. It encodes CASSYRGTQYF.

This chain joins TRBV19 and TRBJ1-6, with a weak D call TRBD1 (5 bases). Trimming shortened V by 2 bases and J by 4 bases, and 12 bases separated the two germline ends. This CDR3 is built from 16 residues. Germline loops: CDR1 LNHDA, CDR2 SQIVND (reference sequence). The CDR3 reads CASSINGKGYNSPLHF. CDR3 bases: TGTGCCAGTAGTATAAATGGGAAGGGGTATAATTCACCCCTCCACTTT.

The chain has TRBV7-2 and TRBJ2-3; TRBD2 might be the D (6 bases). The CDR3 is made up of 14 amino acids. Trimming left V 1 base short and J 6 bases short, with 11 bases between. From germline, CDR1 is SGHTA and CDR2 FQGNSA. In nucleotides, the CDR3 is TGTGCCAGCAGCTTAGTCCTAGCGTGCGATACGCAGTATTTT. It codes for CASSLVLACDTQYF.

The rearrangement joins TRBV7-9 to TRBJ1-2; D is possibly TRBD1 (5 bases). Between the trimmed V and J ends, which lost 8 bases and 4 bases, there was a span of 11 bases. Germline V gene data show CDR1 as SEHNR and CDR2 as FQNEAQ (reference sequence). The CDR3 loop spans 12 amino acids. The CDR3, as DNA: TGTGCCAGCCTTAGGGGCGCCTATGGCTACACCTTC. Translation gives CASLRGAYGYTF.

This clone was detected a few times. CDR3 coding DNA: TGTGCCAGCAGATGGGGGACGGGAGTAGACGAGCAGTACTTC. This codes for CASRWGTGVDEQYF. This chain uses TRBV6-6 with TRBJ2-7, with D possibly TRBD2 on 6 matching bases. The V end was cut by 6 bases, the J end by 5 bases, with 17 bases between. Germline lookup yields CDR1 MNHNY and CDR2 SVGAGI (reference sequence). The CDR3 has 14 residues.

The chain combines TRBV2 with TRBJ1-1; TRBD1 agrees at 7 bases. The CDR3 is 13 residues long. Looked up from germline, CDR1 is SNHLY and CDR2 is FYNNEI. V shed 6 bases and J 4 bases; nucleotides not matched to a gene: 5. The DNA for the CDR3 is TGTGCCAGCAGGGTCGACAGGGCCACTGAAGCTTTCTTT. Its protein is CASRVDRATEAFF.

The chain is built from TRBV29-1 and TRBJ2-6; 12 bases map to TRBD1. Germline V lookup: CDR1 SQVTM, CDR2 ANQGSEA. CDR3 length: 18 amino acids. The CDR3 here is CSVRDRGPKASGANVLTF. The CDR3 DNA is TGCAGTGTCCGGGACAGGGGGCCGAAAGCCTCTGGGGCCAACGTCCTGACTTTC.

This rearrangement joins TRBV9 to TRBJ1-2, with D perhaps TRBD1 (6 bases). Between the trimmed V and J ends, which lost 6 bases and 2 bases, there was a span of 23 bases. The CDR3 sequence is 17 residues long. Germline CDR1 SGDLS, CDR2 YYNGEE. For the CDR3, the DNA is TGTGCCAGCACCAGGACGGGGGGCGAATGGATGAACTATGGCTACACCTTC. This sequence encodes CASTRTGGEWMNYGYTF.

This chain uses TRBV5-6 with TRBJ1-2, with unresolved D. The CDR3 totals 12 residues. Trimming shortened V by 1 base and J by 8 bases, and 9 bases separated the two germline ends. The germline V gene has CDR1 SGHDT and CDR2 YYEEEE. CDR3 in DNA: TGTGCCAGCAGCTTGCAGAGGTTGGGCTACACCTTC. Translating it yields CASSLQRLGYTF.